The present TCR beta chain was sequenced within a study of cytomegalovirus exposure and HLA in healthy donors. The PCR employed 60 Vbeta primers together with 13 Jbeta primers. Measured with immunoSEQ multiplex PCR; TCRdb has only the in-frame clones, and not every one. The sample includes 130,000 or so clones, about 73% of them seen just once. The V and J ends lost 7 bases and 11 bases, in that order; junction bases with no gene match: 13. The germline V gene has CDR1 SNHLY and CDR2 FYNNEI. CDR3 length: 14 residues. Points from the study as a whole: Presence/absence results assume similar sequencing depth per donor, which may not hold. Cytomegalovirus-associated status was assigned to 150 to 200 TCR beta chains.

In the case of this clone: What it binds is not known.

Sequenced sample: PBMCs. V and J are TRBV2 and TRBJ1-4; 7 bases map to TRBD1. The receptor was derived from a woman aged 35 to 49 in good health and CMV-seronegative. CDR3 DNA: TGTGCCAGCATCCGAGAAGGGACAGCCGTGAAACTGTTTTTT. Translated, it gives CASIREGTAVKLFF.